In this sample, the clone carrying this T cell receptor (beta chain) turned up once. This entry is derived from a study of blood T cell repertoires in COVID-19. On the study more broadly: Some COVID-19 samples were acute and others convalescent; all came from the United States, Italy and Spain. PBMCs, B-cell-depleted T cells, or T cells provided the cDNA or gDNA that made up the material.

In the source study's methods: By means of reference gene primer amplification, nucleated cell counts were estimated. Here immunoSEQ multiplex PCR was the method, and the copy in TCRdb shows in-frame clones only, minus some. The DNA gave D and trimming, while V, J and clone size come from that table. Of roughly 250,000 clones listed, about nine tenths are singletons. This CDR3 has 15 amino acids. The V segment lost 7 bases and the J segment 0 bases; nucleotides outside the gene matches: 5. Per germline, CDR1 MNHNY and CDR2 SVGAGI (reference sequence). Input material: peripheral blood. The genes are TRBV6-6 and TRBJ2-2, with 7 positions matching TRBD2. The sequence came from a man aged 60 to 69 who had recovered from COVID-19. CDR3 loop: CASNGGRTNTGELFF. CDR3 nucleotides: TGTGCCAGCAACGGGGGGAGAACGAACACCGGGGAGCTGTTTTTT.